These 8 T cell receptor beta chains came from one sample sequenced in a study of naive and memory T cell subsets. An equimolar mix of two oligonucleotides served as the beta constant-region primer for TRBC1 and TRBC2. Four rounds of PCR amplified the ligated cDNA using nested alpha and beta constant-region primers plus SP2. TCRdb passed the UMI-ligation and nested PCR reads through MiXCR, listing each CDR3 protein once. The sample contains roughly 80,000 distinct CDR3 sequences, roughly 9.3% of which appear only once. The sequencing sample was made of naive CD8+ T cells from blood. The source of these receptors is a human donor in good health.

This clonotype has at least ten counts. The chain links TRBV27 to TRBJ2-7; D is perhaps TRBD2 (6 bases). Trimming stripped 0 bases from V and 5 bases from J, with 11 bases between. This CDR3 has 14 residues. Germline V lookup: CDR1 MNHEY, CDR2 SMNVEV (reference sequence). CDR3 residues: CASSLSTRGNEQYF. The CDR3, as DNA: TGTGCCAGCAGTTTATCGACCCGGGGGAACGAGCAGTACTTC.

This rearrangement joins TRBV7-9 to TRBJ2-7; D unresolved. The CDR3 spans 12 residues. Germline lookup yields CDR1 SEHNR and CDR2 FQNEAQ (reference sequence). Trimming took off 1 base at V and 1 base at J, with 2 bases between the two ends. DNA for the CDR3: TGTGCCAGCAGCTTAGTATCCTACGAGCAGTACTTC. It specifies CASSLVSYEQYF.

Notes on this clonotype: A much bigger clone sits one base away, suggesting this may be a read error. V usage is TRBV6-2 or TRBV6-3 and J usage is TRBJ2-7; 7 bases line up with TRBD1. The germline V gene encodes CDR1 MNHEY and CDR2 SVGEGT. The CDR3 has 17 residues. Unmatched junction bases numbered 15, after V lost 2 bases and J lost 5 bases. In DNA form, the CDR3 reads TGTGCCAGCAGTTACCCTAGACAGGGAAGGAATTCCCACGAGCAGTACTTC. Encoded protein: CASSYPRQGRNSHEQYF.

The sample holds many counts of this clonotype. J is TRBJ2-7 and V is TRBV29-1; 9 positions match TRBD1. Germline V gene data show CDR1 as SQVTM and CDR2 as ANQGSEA. V trimming: 6 bases; J trimming: 5 bases; junction bases outside the gene matches: 11. The CDR3 loop spans 14 amino acids. For the CDR3, the DNA is TGCAGCGTGACGGGGTCGGGACAGGGTGACGAGCAGTACTTC. It translates to CSVTGSGQGDEQYF.

This sequence joins TRBV12-3 or TRBV12-4 and TRBJ2-7, with TRBD1 as a possible D gene (6 bases). This CDR3 has 14 amino acids. V was cut by 3 bases and J by 6 bases, with 15 bases left in between. CDR3 DNA: TGTGCCAGCAGTTTCGTCCTAGGGGGTTCCGAGCAGTACTTC. This encodes CASSFVLGGSEQYF.

Many counts were recorded for this clonotype. This chain uses TRBV28 with TRBJ2-6; no clear D. CDR1 MDHEN and CDR2 SYDVKM come from the germline V gene. The CDR3 spans 17 residues. V lost 8 bases and J lost 5, with 22 bases in between. This chain's CDR3 is CASRSVLTLWWANVLTF. The CDR3 DNA reads as TGTGCCAGCCGTTCGGTGCTTACCCTCTGGTGGGCCAACGTCCTGACTTTC.

This clonotype was observed at least ten times. The chain couples TRBV29-1 to TRBJ1-2; D perhaps matches TRBD1 (5 bases). Per the germline V gene, CDR1 is SQVTM and CDR2 is ANQGSEA. V was shortened by 2 bases and J by 6 bases, with 7 bases between the two germline ends. The length of the CDR3 is 11 residues. The CDR3 loop is CSVESRDGYTF. DNA of the CDR3: TGCAGCGTTGAATCCAGGGATGGCTACACCTTC.

The chain recombines TRBV14 with TRBJ2-7; 10 nucleotides line up with TRBD1. V was pared by 4 bases and J by 3 bases, with 3 bases of the junction left unmatched. The CDR3 consists of 14 residues. Germline CDR1 is SGHDN and CDR2 is FVKESK. The CDR3 spells CASSLRTGGYEQYF. The CDR3, as DNA: TGTGCCAGCAGCCTCCGGACAGGGGGCTACGAGCAGTACTTC.